This TCR beta chain was recorded in a study of CD8 T cells in Susac syndrome. The CDR3 extends over 13 amino acids. V was pared by 11 bases and J by 1 base, with 6 bases of the junction left unmatched. Per the germline V gene, CDR1 is SNHLY and CDR2 is FYNNEI. Peripheral blood CD8+ and CD4+ T cells were profiled by TCR beta sequencing. Reverse transcription used roughly 0.5 to 1 ug RNA and random hexamers. TCRdb independently ran MiXCR on the immunoSEQ multiplex PCR reads; one entry per CDR3 protein. The top ten hold about 0.38% of the sample, which has 77,000 or so distinct CDR3 sequences, less than 95% seen once.

This clonotype was sampled from a human donor with multiple sclerosis. Material: CD8+ T cells from PBMCs. The V call is TRBV2, the J call TRBJ2-7; 9 bases agree with TRBD1. In DNA, the CDR3 is TGTGCCGACAGGGGGAGAGGGTCCTACGAGCAGTACTTC. Amino acids: CADRGRGSYEQYF.